One and the same sample provided the 32 T cell receptor beta chains below, sequenced in a study of identifying expanded T cells in peripheral blood. Produced via immunoSEQ multiplex PCR; TCRdb's table is partial and in-frame only. This table has some 93,000 clones, roughly 90% appearing once. Sequencing was carried out using blood. All receptors come from a person between 18 and 75 years old in good health.

The chain employs TRBV11-2 and TRBJ2-6; 10 bases map to TRBD1. Germline-derived CDR1 and CDR2 are SGHAT and FQNNGV. V lost 3 bases, J lost 4 bases, and 3 bases stayed unmatched. CDR3 size: 16 residues. The CDR3, as DNA: TGTGCCAGCAGCTTGGGACAGGGGCTCGGGGCCAACGTCCTGACTTTC. Its protein is CASSLGQGLGANVLTF.

The V and J genes are TRBV5-1 and TRBJ2-5; 12 positions agree with TRBD2. CDR3 length equals 15 residues. The J segment lost 5 bases and the V segment lost 4 bases, leaving 6 bases of the junction unmatched. Germline values: CDR1 SGHRS, CDR2 YFSETQ. For the CDR3, the DNA is TGCGCCAGCAGCCGGGGGACTAGCGGGCGGGAGACCCAGTACTTC. This gives the protein CASSRGTSGRETQYF.

J is TRBJ2-2 and V is TRBV4-2, with 14 bases lining up with TRBD2. CDR3 length: 20 amino acids. V lost 3 bases, J lost 2 bases, and 11 bases stayed unmatched. Germline V gene lookup returns CDR1 LGHNA and CDR2 YNFKEQ. The CDR3 loop reads CASSHGGLAGAEINTGELFF. Here the CDR3 DNA reads TGTGCCAGCAGCCACGGGGGACTAGCGGGGGCCGAAATTAACACCGGGGAGCTGTTTTTT.

V is TRBV7-2 and J is TRBJ1-2; no clear D gene. The germline gives CDR1 SGHTA, CDR2 FQGNSA. The CDR3 contains 14 residues. With 1 base removed from V and 2 bases from J, the gap between germline ends came to 8 bases. The CDR3 nucleotides are TGTGCCAGCAGCTTAGAATCCGCCAACTATGGCTACACCTTC. Amino acids: CASSLESANYGYTF.

The chain recombines TRBV7-2 with TRBJ1-1, with D unresolved. This CDR3 spans 14 amino acids. V lost 1 base to trimming and J lost 1 base, with 7 bases between them. Germline CDR1 is SGHTA and CDR2 is FQGNSA. CDR3 nucleotide sequence: TGTGCCAGCAGCTTAGTAACGGGGAACACTGAAGCTTTCTTT. It yields the protein CASSLVTGNTEAFF.

DNA of the CDR3: TGCGCCAGCAGCTTTGAACAACTTAACTATGGCTACACCTTC. This encodes CASSFEQLNYGYTF. The V gene is TRBV5-1, the J gene TRBJ1-2, with D uncertain. V was clipped by 2 bases and J by 1 base, with 9 bases between them. This CDR3 has 14 residues. In germline, CDR1 is SGHRS, CDR2 YFSETQ.

The V and J genes are TRBV18 and TRBJ2-3, with TRBD2 identical over 8 bases. The V gene end was trimmed by 0 bases and the J gene end by 5 bases; junction bases not matched to a gene: 10. Germline V CDR1 and CDR2: KGHSH, LQKENI. The CDR3 covers 17 residues. CDR3 sequence reads: CASSPPRVAGHQDTQYF. In nucleotides, the CDR3 is TGTGCCAGCTCACCACCGAGGGTAGCGGGACATCAAGATACGCAGTATTTT.

The chain uses TRBV2 and TRBJ2-5, with D possibly matching TRBD2 (5 bases). Germline CDR1 reads SNHLY; CDR2 reads FYNNEI. The length of the CDR3 is 12 residues. Trimming took off 6 bases at V and 5 bases at J, with 10 bases between the two ends. The CDR3 reads CASSIRGETQYF. In nucleotides, the CDR3 is TGTGCCAGCAGCATCCGAGGGGAGACCCAGTACTTC.

Written as DNA, the CDR3 is TGTGCCAGCAGTCAACAGGGGGCGAGCAATCAGCCCCAGCATTTT. Its translation is CASSQQGASNQPQHF. This rearrangement joins TRBV27 to TRBJ1-5; 9 positions agree with TRBD1. Germline V gene data show CDR1 as MNHEY and CDR2 as SMNVEV (reference sequence). V lost 5 bases and J lost 1; bases outside the gene matches: 3. This CDR3 has 15 amino acids.

The chain recombines TRBV5-1 with TRBJ2-7; 8 bases are a match to TRBD1. With 4 bases clipped from V and 3 bases from J, the junction kept 6 bases outside the gene matches. The CDR3 totals 14 residues. Germline V gene sequence: CDR1 SGHRS, CDR2 YFSETQ. The CDR3 bases are TGCGCCAGCAGCCACGGACAGGGAAACTACGAGCAGTACTTC. This encodes CASSHGQGNYEQYF.

This clone occurred once. CDR3 nucleotide sequence: TGCAGCGTACTAACCAGCTCTGGGGCCAACGTCCTGACTTTC. Its protein product is CSVLTSSGANVLTF. The rearrangement links TRBV29-1 to TRBJ2-6, with D hard to call. V lost 6 bases, J lost 0 bases, and 9 bases lay in between. The CDR3 covers 14 residues. Germline CDR1 and CDR2: SQVTM and ANQGSEA.

The chain uses TRBV5-1 and TRBJ2-1; 8 bases map to TRBD2. With 0 bases clipped from V and 7 bases from J, the junction kept 12 bases outside the gene matches. The CDR3 is 17 amino acids. In germline, CDR1 is SGHRS, CDR2 YFSETQ. This chain's CDR3 is CASSLGTGGPDGNEQFF. The CDR3 DNA is TGCGCCAGCAGCTTGGGAACGGGGGGGCCAGATGGGAATGAGCAGTTCTTC.

V and J are TRBV30 and TRBJ1-1; the D is unclear. V lost 2 bases to trimming and J lost 1 base, with 11 bases between them. CDR1 is GTSNPN and CDR2 is SVGIG in the germline V gene (reference sequence). This CDR3 is 14 amino acids long. CDR3 protein: CAWSLRTPNTEAFF. In nucleotides, the CDR3 is TGTGCCTGGAGTCTCAGGACCCCGAACACTGAAGCTTTCTTT.

This sequence joins TRBV7-2 and TRBJ2-3, with D uncertain. V gave up 5 bases and J gave up 7 bases, with 10 bases separating them. The CDR3 covers 12 residues. Looked up from germline, CDR1 is SGHTA and CDR2 is FQGNSA. The CDR3 spells CASSRVSYTQYF. The CDR3, as DNA: TGTGCCAGCAGCCGCGTGTCATATACGCAGTATTTT.

This chain links TRBV10-3 with TRBJ2-3, with D perhaps TRBD1 (5 bases). The V gene's germline CDR1 is ENHRY and CDR2 SYGVKD. Trimming removed 4 bases at V and 5 bases at J, with 7 bases between. The CDR3 length is 12 residues. The CDR3 bases are TGTGCCATCAGTGCCGACAGAGATACGCAGTATTTT. Encoded protein: CAISADRDTQYF.

CDR3 loop: CASSSLGVTGEAFF. Written as DNA, the CDR3 is TGTGCCAGCAGCTCACTTGGGGTGACAGGTGAAGCTTTCTTT. The chain combines TRBV11-2 with TRBJ1-1; perhaps TRBD1 as D (6 bases). This CDR3 spans 14 amino acids. Germline V gene lookup returns CDR1 SGHAT and CDR2 FQNNGV. V was pared by 4 bases and J by 7 bases, with 16 bases between.

V and J are TRBV18 and TRBJ2-3; D unresolved. The CDR3 spans 14 residues. The germline gives CDR1 KGHSH, CDR2 LQKENI. V was pared by 0 bases and J by 2 bases, with 6 bases between. For the CDR3, the DNA is TGTGCCAGCTCACCACCGTCCAACACAGATACGCAGTATTTT. Encoded protein: CASSPPSNTDTQYF.

J is TRBJ2-5 and V is TRBV7-8, with 7 bases matching TRBD2. CDR3 length: 18 amino acids. Germline loops: CDR1 SGHVS, CDR2 FQNEAQ. Losses at the gene ends were 4 bases for V and 4 bases for J; bases not matched to a gene: 18. CDR3 DNA sequence: TGTGCCAGCAGCTACGACGCTAAAAGAGGACTAGGAGGAGAGACCCAGTACTTC. Translated, it gives CASSYDAKRGLGGETQYF.

V gene TRBV27 combines with J gene TRBJ1-2, with D unresolved. Trimming pared 4 bases from V and 0 bases from J, leaving 6 bases between. Germline lookup yields CDR1 MNHEY and CDR2 SMNVEV (reference sequence). This CDR3 contains 13 residues. The CDR3 sequence: CASSYGPNYGYTF. The DNA for the CDR3 is TGTGCCAGCAGTTACGGGCCTAACTATGGCTACACCTTC.

This clone was picked up one time. The DNA for the CDR3 is TGTGCCAGCAGCTTGGGACAGGGAATCCCGAATGAGCAGTTCTTC. It yields the protein CASSLGQGIPNEQFF. The gene calls are TRBV5-4 and TRBJ2-1, with 7 bases matching TRBD1. The trim removed 0 bases at V and 7 bases at J, leaving 7 bases unmatched. Germline V CDR1 and CDR2: SGHNT, YYREEE (reference sequence). This CDR3 is 15 amino acids long.

The chain recombines TRBV5-1 with TRBJ1-1; 11 nucleotides match TRBD1. Germline CDR1 SGHRS, CDR2 YFSETQ. V gave up 4 bases and J gave up 6 bases; unmatched junction bases: 5. The CDR3 totals 14 residues. CDR3 protein: CASSPGQGGSEAFF. For the CDR3, the DNA is TGCGCCAGCAGCCCGGGACAGGGGGGTTCTGAAGCTTTCTTT.

This clone appeared a single time. This chain uses TRBV5-1 with TRBJ1-1; D is possibly TRBD1 (6 bases). With 4 bases removed from V and 2 bases from J, the gap between germline ends came to 18 bases. CDR3 size: 16 residues. Germline V lookup: CDR1 SGHRS, CDR2 YFSETQ. The CDR3 protein is CASSPGPQGLNTEAFF. In nucleotides, the CDR3 is TGCGCCAGCAGCCCCGGACCCCAGGGGTTAAACACTGAAGCTTTCTTT.

The chain is built from TRBV7-6 and TRBJ2-3; tentatively, D is TRBD2 (6 bases). The length of the CDR3 is 15 residues. Germline CDR1 is SGHVS and CDR2 is FNYEAQ. V lost 2 bases and J 0 bases, leaving 9 bases between the germline ends. The CDR3 is CASSLLAYSTDTQYF. The CDR3 DNA reads TGTGCCAGCAGCTTACTAGCGTATAGCACAGATACGCAGTATTTT.

The gene calls are TRBV5-1 and TRBJ2-3; 7 nucleotides agree with TRBD2. This CDR3 is 16 amino acids long. In germline, CDR1 is SGHRS, CDR2 YFSETQ. Trimming removed 2 bases from V and 8 bases from J; junction bases left unmatched: 14. CDR3 residues: CASSLGLDETSVTQYF. As DNA, the CDR3 is TGCGCCAGCAGCTTAGGACTAGACGAGACTTCAGTTACGCAGTATTTT.

The rearrangement joins TRBV29-1 to TRBJ2-1; TRBD2 agrees at 9 bases. With 4 bases clipped from V and 3 bases from J, the junction kept 4 bases outside the gene matches. CDR3 length equals 14 residues. Germline V gene sequence: CDR1 SQVTM, CDR2 ANQGSEA. DNA for the CDR3: TGCAGCGTTGCGTTAGCGGGGGACTACAATGAGCAGTTCTTC. It is translated as CSVALAGDYNEQFF.

DNA of the CDR3: TGTGCCAGTAGTCCCGGACTAGCGGGGGCCAAAAACATTCAGTACTTC. It specifies CASSPGLAGAKNIQYF. The J gene is TRBJ2-4, the V gene TRBV19; 12 nucleotides align to TRBD2. V lost 5 bases, J lost 1 base, and 3 bases stayed unmatched. This CDR3 region has 16 residues. Germline V CDR1 and CDR2: LNHDA, SQIVND (reference sequence).

This sequence joins TRBV6-1 and TRBJ1-2; D gene unclear. The CDR3 covers 14 residues. V dropped 2 bases and J dropped 2 bases, with 9 bases sitting between them. The germline CDR1 and CDR2 sequences are MNHNS and SASEGT. In DNA, the CDR3 is TGTGCCAGCAGTGAACCGCAAGGGAACTATGGCTACACCTTC. As protein: CASSEPQGNYGYTF.

The V call is TRBV4-3, the J call TRBJ1-5; tentatively, D is TRBD1 (6 bases). V lost 3 bases and J 4 bases, leaving 13 bases between the germline ends. This CDR3 has 15 residues. Per the germline V gene, CDR1 is LGHNA and CDR2 is YSLEER. The CDR3 bases are TGCGCCAGCAGCCAGACACAGGGTTCGAATCAGCCCCAGCATTTT. Its translation is CASSQTQGSNQPQHF.

The chain is built from TRBV19 and TRBJ2-1; 7 bases map to TRBD2. The CDR3 has 19 residues. Losses at the gene ends were 5 bases for V and 0 bases for J; bases not matched to a gene: 16. Germline CDR1 is LNHDA and CDR2 is SQIVND (reference sequence). The CDR3 DNA reads TGTGCCAGTAGTCCCAGCGGGCCTAGCGGTTTTAGCTCCTACAATGAGCAGTTCTTC. Translated: CASSPSGPSGFSSYNEQFF.

In DNA form, the CDR3 reads TGTGCCAGCAGCGCGACAGGGCTGACGGACTATGGCTACACCTTC. As protein: CASSATGLTDYGYTF. The rearrangement uses TRBV7-2 and TRBJ1-2; 7 positions match TRBD1. Per germline, CDR1 SGHTA and CDR2 FQGNSA. CDR3 size: 15 residues. With V trimmed by 5 bases and J by 3 bases, 9 bases remained unmatched.

J is TRBJ2-7 and V is TRBV25-1; D ambiguous. V was pared by 1 base and J by 3 bases, with 10 bases between. The germline gives CDR1 MGHDK, CDR2 SYGVNS. There are 14 residues in the CDR3. CDR3 region: CASSEFRASYEQYF. The CDR3 DNA sequence: TGTGCCAGCAGTGAATTCCGGGCCAGCTACGAGCAGTACTTC.

The rearrangement joins TRBV2 to TRBJ2-3, with D perhaps TRBD2 (7 bases). The CDR3 runs 17 residues. Germline V lookup: CDR1 SNHLY, CDR2 FYNNEI. Trimming took off 4 bases at V and 2 bases at J, with 19 bases between the two ends. Here the CDR3 reads CASSARGGQVNTDTQYF. The CDR3, as DNA: TGTGCCAGCAGTGCGAGGGGGGGGCAAGTAAACACAGATACGCAGTATTTT.